These 13 T cell receptor beta chains were sequenced from one sample in a study of cytomegalovirus exposure and HLA in healthy donors. The PCR employed 60 Vbeta primers together with 13 Jbeta primers. Libraries were prepared by immunoSEQ multiplex PCR; TCRdb keeps only in-frame clonotypes and omits some of them. Of 100,000 to 120,000 clones listed, around 77% are singletons. The sample was PBMCs. All receptors come from a woman aged 35 to 49 in good health and CMV-seropositive.

The CDR3 protein is CASSLGLAGAEQFF. The CDR3 nucleotides read TGTGCCAGCAGCTTAGGACTAGCGGGGGCCGAGCAGTTCTTC. V and J are TRBV13 and TRBJ2-1, with 11 bases aligning to TRBD2. Per germline, CDR1 PRHDT and CDR2 FYEKMQ (reference sequence). The CDR3 is 14 amino acids. With 0 bases clipped from V and 10 bases from J, the junction kept 2 bases outside the gene matches.

The table lists this clone with a few counts. The chain joins TRBV7-2 to TRBJ1-6; D uncertain. Germline V gene lookup returns CDR1 SGHTA and CDR2 FQGNSA. There are 14 residues in the CDR3. With 5 bases removed from V and 7 bases from J, the gap between germline ends came to 12 bases. The CDR3 coding sequence is TGTGCCAGCAGCCCGCGCCGCCCAAATTCACCCCTCCACTTT. Its translation is CASSPRRPNSPLHF.

This sequence joins TRBV29-1 and TRBJ2-3; D gene uncertain. Germline V lookup: CDR1 SQVTM, CDR2 ANQGSEA. The CDR3 spans 13 residues. V was pared by 3 bases and J by 1 base, with 8 bases between. CDR3 DNA sequence: TGCAGCGTTGATAGCTCGGGCACAGATACGCAGTATTTT. This codes for CSVDSSGTDTQYF.

The chain is built from TRBV9 and TRBJ2-3, with 7 bases matching TRBD2. CDR3 size: 15 residues. Looked up from germline, CDR1 is SGDLS and CDR2 is YYNGEE. The trim removed 0 bases at V and 2 bases at J, leaving 3 bases unmatched. In DNA form, the CDR3 reads TGTGCCAGCAGCGTAGGGGGACTACCCACAGATACGCAGTATTTT. It translates to CASSVGGLPTDTQYF.

The chain carries TRBV6-4 and TRBJ1-1, with a possible D match to TRBD1 (6 bases). V gave up 5 bases and J gave up 2 bases, with 15 bases separating them. CDR1 MRHNA and CDR2 SNTAGT come from the germline V gene. This CDR3 comprises 15 residues. DNA of the CDR3: TGTGCCAGCAGTTCCAGCGGACAGTTCAACACTGAAGCTTTCTTT. Residues: CASSSSGQFNTEAFF.

This clone has a handful of counts. The V and J genes are TRBV5-1 and TRBJ2-7, with 7 bases identical to TRBD1. Per germline, CDR1 SGHRS and CDR2 YFSETQ. The CDR3 has 15 amino acids. Germline trimming cut 2 bases from V and 4 bases from J; bases unmatched to any gene: 9. As DNA, the CDR3 is TGCGCCAGCAGCTTTTCGGGACAGCCTGATTACGAGCAGTACTTC. Residues: CASSFSGQPDYEQYF.

The chain couples TRBV13 to TRBJ1-6; D ambiguous. The CDR3 has 13 residues. V was pared by 0 bases and J by 8 bases, with 5 bases between. Germline V CDR1 and CDR2: PRHDT, FYEKMQ (reference sequence). CDR3 in amino acids: CASSLGNDSPLHF. In DNA form, the CDR3 reads TGTGCCAGCAGCTTAGGCAATGATTCACCCCTCCACTTT.

The rearrangement links TRBV18 to TRBJ1-5, with 10 bases that match TRBD1. Germline CDR1 KGHSH, CDR2 LQKENI. This CDR3 is 17 amino acids long. Trimming took 2 bases from V and 5 from J; bases not matched to a gene: 9. The CDR3 reads CASSPWVETGGYQPQHF. CDR3 bases: TGTGCCAGCTCACCATGGGTTGAGACAGGGGGCTATCAGCCCCAGCATTTT.

This clone was detected only once. The V call is TRBV18, the J call TRBJ1-6; no firm D call. The CDR3 spans 12 residues. The V gene's germline CDR1 is KGHSH and CDR2 LQKENI. Trimming took off 3 bases at V and 12 bases at J, with 9 bases between the two ends. The CDR3 DNA is TGTGCCAGCTCACCGGGTCGGAGACCCCTCCACTTT. This sequence encodes CASSPGRRPLHF.

The chain joins TRBV29-1 to TRBJ2-7; 7 nucleotides line up with TRBD1. J gave up 1 base and V 7 bases, and 4 bases lay outside the gene matches. Germline V gene sequence: CDR1 SQVTM, CDR2 ANQGSEA. The CDR3 sequence is 12 residues long. In DNA, the CDR3 is TGCAGCGGACAGGGTCCTTCCTACGAGCAGTACTTC. Translation gives CSGQGPSYEQYF.

This chain joins TRBV11-1 and TRBJ1-1; D ambiguous. The germline V gene has CDR1 SGHAT and CDR2 FQDESV (reference sequence). V was pared by 1 base and J by 0 bases, with 6 bases between. This CDR3 region has 14 residues. CDR3 loop: CASSLGQVNTEAFF. The CDR3 nucleotides are TGTGCCAGCAGCTTAGGCCAGGTGAACACTGAAGCTTTCTTT.

This chain uses TRBV7-2 with TRBJ1-6; tentative D call: TRBD1 (6 bases). The CDR3 runs 15 residues. Per germline, CDR1 SGHTA and CDR2 FQGNSA. With 0 bases removed from V and 5 bases from J, the gap between germline ends came to 8 bases. CDR3 in amino acids: CASSLAGQNNSPLHF. The CDR3 DNA follows: TGTGCCAGCAGCTTAGCAGGACAGAATAATTCACCCCTCCACTTT.

The chain has TRBV5-1 and TRBJ2-2; 9 bases align to TRBD1. J gave up 7 bases and V 4 bases, and 2 bases lay outside the gene matches. The CDR3 spans 13 residues. CDR1 is SGHRS and CDR2 is YFSETQ in the germline V gene. CDR3 loop: CASSTGGGGELFF. The DNA for the CDR3 is TGCGCCAGCAGCACAGGGGGCGGCGGGGAGCTGTTTTTT. Drawing the rest from reference TRBV5-1 and TRBJ2-2, the complete variable domain is KAGVTQTPRYLIKTRGQQVTLSCSPISGHRSVSWYQQTPGQGLQFLFEYFSETQRNKGNFPGRFSGRQFSNSRSEMNVSTLELGDSALYLCASSTGGGGELFFGEGSRLTVL.